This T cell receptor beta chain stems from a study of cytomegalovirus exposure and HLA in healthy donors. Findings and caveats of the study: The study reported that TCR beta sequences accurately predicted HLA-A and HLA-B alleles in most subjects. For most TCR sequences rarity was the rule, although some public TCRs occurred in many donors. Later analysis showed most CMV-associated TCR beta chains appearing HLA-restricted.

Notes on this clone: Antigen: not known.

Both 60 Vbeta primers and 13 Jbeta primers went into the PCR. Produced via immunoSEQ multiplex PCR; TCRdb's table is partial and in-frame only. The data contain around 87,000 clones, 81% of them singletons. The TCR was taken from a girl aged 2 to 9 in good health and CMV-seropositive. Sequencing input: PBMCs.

CDR3 sequence (DNA): TGTGCCAGCAGCCAAGTCTGGGACAACCAAGAGACCCAGTACTTC. As protein: CASSQVWDNQETQYF. The genes are TRBV4-2 and TRBJ2-5; maybe TRBD1 (6 bases). In germline, CDR1 is LGHNA, CDR2 YNFKEQ. V was cut by 1 base and J by 0 bases, with 9 bases left in between. This CDR3 has 15 amino acids.